The TCR beta chain under discussion was sequenced for a study of T-cell reconstitution after alpha-beta-depleted transplantation in children. The CDR3 loop spans 13 amino acids. The V gene's germline CDR1 is SGHNT and CDR2 YYREEE (reference sequence). Trimming cost V 3 bases and J 4 bases, with 8 bases left between them. Using unique molecular identifiers, the investigators prepared the TCRbeta library. TCRdb redid the calling of the PCR reads with MiXCR, one entry per CDR3 protein. This table holds about 170,000 distinct CDR3 sequences, roughly 11% found once. The TCR sequence derives from a boy between 2 and 10 years old with acute myeloid leukemia, due to receive a stem cell transplant. Sequenced material: PBMCs, taken before TCRalphabeta/CD19-depleted stem cell transplant. This chain links TRBV5-4 with TRBJ1-5, with D hard to call. In nucleotides, the CDR3 is TGTGCCAGCAGCTGTCTATGTAATCAGCCCCAGCATTTT. Encoded protein: CASSCLCNQPQHF.